The source of this T cell receptor beta chain is a study of T cell responses to AZD1222 COVID-19 vaccine. V lost 2 bases to trimming and J lost 6 bases, with 11 bases between them. Germline CDR1 reads SGHRS; CDR2 reads YFSETQ. The CDR3 runs to 14 residues. The table came from immunoSEQ multiplex PCR; TCRdb's copy has only in-frame clones and leaves some out. The sample has 140,000 to 150,000 clones, 93% seen once. Source: peripheral blood, taken on day 0 of AZD1222 vaccination. The TCR sequence derives from an adult in good health. The chain links TRBV5-1 to TRBJ2-2; no clear D. In DNA, the CDR3 is TGCGCCAGCAGCTTCGGCACGATTGCCGGGGAGCTGTTTTTT. Its translation is CASSFGTIAGELFF.